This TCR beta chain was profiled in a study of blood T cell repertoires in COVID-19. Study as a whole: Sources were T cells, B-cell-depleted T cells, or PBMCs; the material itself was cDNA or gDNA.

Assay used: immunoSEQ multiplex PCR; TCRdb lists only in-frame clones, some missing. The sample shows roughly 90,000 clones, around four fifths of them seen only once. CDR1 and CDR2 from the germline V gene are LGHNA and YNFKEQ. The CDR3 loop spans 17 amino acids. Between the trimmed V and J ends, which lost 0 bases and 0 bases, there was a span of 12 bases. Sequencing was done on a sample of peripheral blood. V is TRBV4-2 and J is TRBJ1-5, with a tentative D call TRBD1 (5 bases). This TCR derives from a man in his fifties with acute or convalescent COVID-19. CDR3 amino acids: CASSQDVTVYSNQPQHF. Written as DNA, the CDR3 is TGTGCCAGCAGCCAAGATGTGACAGTCTATAGCAATCAGCCCCAGCATTTT.